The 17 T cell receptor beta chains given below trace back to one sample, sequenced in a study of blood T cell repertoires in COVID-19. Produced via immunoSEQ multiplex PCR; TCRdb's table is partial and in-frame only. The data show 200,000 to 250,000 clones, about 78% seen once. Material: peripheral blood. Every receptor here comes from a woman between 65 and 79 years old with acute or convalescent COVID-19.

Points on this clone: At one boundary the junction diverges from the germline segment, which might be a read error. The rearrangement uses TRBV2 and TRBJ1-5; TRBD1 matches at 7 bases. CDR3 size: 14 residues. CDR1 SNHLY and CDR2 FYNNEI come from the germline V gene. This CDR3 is CASEDRKKGQPHHF. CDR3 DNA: TGTGCCAGTGAGGACAGGAAGAAGGGACAGCCCCATCATTTT. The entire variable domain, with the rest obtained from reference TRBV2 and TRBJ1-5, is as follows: EPEVTQTPSHQVTQMGQEVILRCVPISNHLYFYWYRQILGQKVEFLVSFYNNEISEKSEIFDDQFSVERPDGSNFTLKIRSTKLEDSAMYFCASEDRKKGQPHHFGDGTRLSIL.

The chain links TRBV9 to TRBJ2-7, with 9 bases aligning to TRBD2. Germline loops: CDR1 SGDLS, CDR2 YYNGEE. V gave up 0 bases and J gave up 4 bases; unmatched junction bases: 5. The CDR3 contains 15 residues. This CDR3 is CASSVGLAEIYEQYF. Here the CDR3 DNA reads TGTGCCAGCAGCGTAGGACTAGCGGAGATATACGAGCAGTACTTC. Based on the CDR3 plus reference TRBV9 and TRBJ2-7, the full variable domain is DSGVTQTPKHLITATGQRVTLRCSPRSGDLSVYWYQQSLDQGLQFLIQYYNGEERAKGNILERFSAQQFPDLHSELNLSSLELGDSALYFCASSVGLAEIYEQYFGPGTRLTVT.

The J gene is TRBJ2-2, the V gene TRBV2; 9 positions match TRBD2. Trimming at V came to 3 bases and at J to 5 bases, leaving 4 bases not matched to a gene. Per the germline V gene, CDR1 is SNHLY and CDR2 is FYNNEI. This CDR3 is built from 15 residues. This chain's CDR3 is CASSESLAGTGELFF. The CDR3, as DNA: TGTGCCAGCAGTGAGAGTCTAGCGGGAACCGGGGAGCTGTTTTTT.

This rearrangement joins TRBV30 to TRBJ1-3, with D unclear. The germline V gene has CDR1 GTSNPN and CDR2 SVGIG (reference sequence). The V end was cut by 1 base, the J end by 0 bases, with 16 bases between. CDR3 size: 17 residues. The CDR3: CAWSEIGGYLSGNTIYF. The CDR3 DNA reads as TGTGCCTGGAGTGAAATAGGAGGGTATCTCTCTGGAAACACCATATATTTT.

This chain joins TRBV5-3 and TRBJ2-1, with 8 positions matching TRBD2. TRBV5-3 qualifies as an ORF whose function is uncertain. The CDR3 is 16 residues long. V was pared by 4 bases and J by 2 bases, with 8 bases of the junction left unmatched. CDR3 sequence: CARSHLLADTYNEQFF. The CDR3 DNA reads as TGTGCCAGAAGCCATCTACTAGCGGACACCTACAATGAGCAGTTCTTC.

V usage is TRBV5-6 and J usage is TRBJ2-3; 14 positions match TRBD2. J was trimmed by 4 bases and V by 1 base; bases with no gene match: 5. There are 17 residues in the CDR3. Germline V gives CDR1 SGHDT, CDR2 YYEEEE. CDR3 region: CASSLRLAGGLADTQYF. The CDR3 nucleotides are TGTGCCAGCAGCTTGAGACTAGCGGGAGGGCTCGCAGATACGCAGTATTTT.

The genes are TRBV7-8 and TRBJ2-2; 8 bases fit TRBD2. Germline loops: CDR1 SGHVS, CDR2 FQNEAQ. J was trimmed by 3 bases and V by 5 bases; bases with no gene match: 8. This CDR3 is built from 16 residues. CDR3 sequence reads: CASSPTGRVDTGELFF. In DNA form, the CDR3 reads TGTGCCAGCAGCCCTACCGGGAGGGTAGACACCGGGGAGCTGTTTTTT.

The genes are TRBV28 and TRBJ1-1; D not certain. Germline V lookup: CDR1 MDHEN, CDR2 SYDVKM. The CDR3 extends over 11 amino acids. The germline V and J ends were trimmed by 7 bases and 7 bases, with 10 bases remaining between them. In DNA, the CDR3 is TGTGCCAGCACCCGTTCAGATGAAGCTTTCTTT. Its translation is CASTRSDEAFF. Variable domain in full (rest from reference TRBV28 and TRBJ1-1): DVKVTQSSRYLVKRTGEKVFLECVQDMDHENMFWYRQDPGLGLRLIYFSYDVKMKEKGDIPEGYSVSREKKERFSLILESASTNQTSMYLCASTRSDEAFFGQGTRLTVV.

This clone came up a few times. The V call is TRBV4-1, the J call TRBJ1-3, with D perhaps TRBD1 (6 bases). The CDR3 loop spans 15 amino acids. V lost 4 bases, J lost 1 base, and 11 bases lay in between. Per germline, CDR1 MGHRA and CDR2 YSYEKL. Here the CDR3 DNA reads TGCGCCAGCAGCCCTTTCGGGACATCTGGAAACACCATATATTTT. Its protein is CASSPFGTSGNTIYF.

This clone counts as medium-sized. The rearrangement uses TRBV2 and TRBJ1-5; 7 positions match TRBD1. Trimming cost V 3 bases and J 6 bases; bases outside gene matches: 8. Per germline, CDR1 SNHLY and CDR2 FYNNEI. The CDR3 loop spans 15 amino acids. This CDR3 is CASSEEQGKIQPQHF. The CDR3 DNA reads TGTGCCAGCAGTGAGGAACAGGGGAAGATTCAGCCCCAGCATTTT.

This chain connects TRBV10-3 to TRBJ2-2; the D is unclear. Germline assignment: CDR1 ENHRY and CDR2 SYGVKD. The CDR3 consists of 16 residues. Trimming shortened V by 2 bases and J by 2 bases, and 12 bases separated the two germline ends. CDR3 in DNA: TGTGCCATCAGTGAGATCCCCACAGTTAACACCGGGGAGCTGTTTTTT. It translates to CAISEIPTVNTGELFF.

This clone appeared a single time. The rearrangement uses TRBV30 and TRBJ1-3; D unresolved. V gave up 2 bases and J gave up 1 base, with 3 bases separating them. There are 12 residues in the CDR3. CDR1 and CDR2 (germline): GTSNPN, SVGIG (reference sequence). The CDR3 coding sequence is TGTGCCTGGAGTCTGTCTGGAAACACCATATATTTT. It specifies CAWSLSGNTIYF.

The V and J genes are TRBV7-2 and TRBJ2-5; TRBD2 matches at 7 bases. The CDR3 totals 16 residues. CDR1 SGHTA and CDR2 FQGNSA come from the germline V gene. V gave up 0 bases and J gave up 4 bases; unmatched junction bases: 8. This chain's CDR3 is CASSLAPSGPRETQYF. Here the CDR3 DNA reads TGTGCCAGCAGCTTAGCACCTAGCGGCCCTCGAGAGACCCAGTACTTC.

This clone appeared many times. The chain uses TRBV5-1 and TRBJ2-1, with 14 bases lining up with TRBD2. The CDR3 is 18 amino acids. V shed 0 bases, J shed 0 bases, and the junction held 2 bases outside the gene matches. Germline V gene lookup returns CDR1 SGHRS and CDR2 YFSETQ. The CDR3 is CASSLVGTSGSSYNEQFF. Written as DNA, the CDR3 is TGCGCCAGCAGCTTGGTAGGGACTAGCGGGAGCTCCTACAATGAGCAGTTCTTC.

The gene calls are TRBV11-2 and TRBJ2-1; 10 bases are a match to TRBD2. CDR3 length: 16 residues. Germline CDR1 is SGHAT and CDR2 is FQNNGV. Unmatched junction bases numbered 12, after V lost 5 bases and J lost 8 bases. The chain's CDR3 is CASSATPAGGWDEQFF. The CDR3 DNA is TGTGCCAGCAGCGCCACACCAGCGGGAGGGTGGGATGAGCAGTTCTTC.

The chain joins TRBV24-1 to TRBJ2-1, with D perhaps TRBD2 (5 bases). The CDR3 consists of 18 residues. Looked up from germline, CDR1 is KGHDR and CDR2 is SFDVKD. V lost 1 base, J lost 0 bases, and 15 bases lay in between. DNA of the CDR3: TGTGCCACCAGTGATTTCCGTGTGGGCGGAGGCTCCTACAATGAGCAGTTCTTC. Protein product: CATSDFRVGGGSYNEQFF.

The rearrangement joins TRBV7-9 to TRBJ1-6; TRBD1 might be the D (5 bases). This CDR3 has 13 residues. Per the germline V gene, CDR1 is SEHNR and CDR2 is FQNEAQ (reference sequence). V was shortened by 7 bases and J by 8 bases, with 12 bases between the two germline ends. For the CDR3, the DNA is TGTGCCAGCACCAAGACCAGGGATTCACCCCTCCACTTT. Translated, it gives CASTKTRDSPLHF.